These 5 T cell receptor beta chains originate from one sample sequenced in a study of T cells after yellow fever vaccination. TCRdb redid the calling of the 5' RACE reads with MiXCR, one entry per CDR3 protein. Among tens of thousands of distinct CDR3 sequences listed, more than 6.5% were seen once. The starting material was CD8+ T cells not binding an NS4B(214-222) dextramer, sorted from PBMCs, obtained around 45 days after the first yellow fever vaccination. These receptors were obtained from a man younger than 35 who received the YFV17D yellow fever vaccine.

Notes on this clonotype: A clone one base away is much larger, so this may be a read error. This chain joins TRBV6-5 and TRBJ2-1, with TRBD2 matching 9 bases. The CDR3 loop spans 15 amino acids. CDR1 and CDR2 (germline): MNHEY, SVGAGI. With V trimmed by 6 bases and J by 6 bases, 9 bases remained unmatched. The CDR3 sequence: CASRLAGEPVNEQFF. Written as DNA, the CDR3 is TGTGCCAGCAGGTTAGCGGGGGAGCCCGTCAATGAGCAGTTCTTC.

This clonotype was detected ten times or more. This chain joins TRBV7-6 and TRBJ2-7, with 8 bases matching TRBD1. The V gene's germline CDR1 is SGHVS and CDR2 FNYEAQ. V trimming: 5 bases; J trimming: 2 bases; junction bases outside the gene matches: 8. The CDR3 is 15 residues long. The CDR3 DNA reads TGTGCCAGCAGCCCCCGGACAGGGAGCCCCTACGAGCAGTACTTC. Translating gives CASSPRTGSPYEQYF.

This clonotype was counted ten times or more. The chain is built from TRBV11-2 and TRBJ2-7; a weak D match, TRBD1 (6 bases). The V gene's germline CDR1 is SGHAT and CDR2 FQNNGV. CDR3 length: 13 residues. The V end lost 5 bases, the J end lost 4 bases, and 12 bases lay between the germline ends. The CDR3 is CASSPSRGYEQYV. Here the CDR3 DNA reads TGTGCCAGCAGCCCATCTAGGGGGTACGAGCAGTACGTC.

For this clonotype: This may be a read error, as it is one base from a much larger clone. The V call is TRBV29-1, the J call TRBJ2-7; D is uncertain. The CDR3 spans 13 residues. The V gene's germline CDR1 is SQVTM and CDR2 ANQGSEA. The CDR3 DNA reads TGCAGCGTTGGGGCCGATGACTCCTACGAGCAGAACTTC. It is translated as CSVGADDSYEQNF.

This clonotype was detected ten times or more. V gene TRBV29-1 combines with J gene TRBJ2-1; maybe TRBD2 (7 bases). With 5 bases removed from V and 0 bases from J, the gap between germline ends came to 14 bases. The CDR3 consists of 15 residues. Germline-derived CDR1 and CDR2 are SQVTM and ANQGSEA. In DNA form, the CDR3 reads TGCAGCGTTTTGGGCGGGGGCCACTCCTACAATGAGCAGTTCTTC. This codes for CSVLGGGHSYNEQFF.